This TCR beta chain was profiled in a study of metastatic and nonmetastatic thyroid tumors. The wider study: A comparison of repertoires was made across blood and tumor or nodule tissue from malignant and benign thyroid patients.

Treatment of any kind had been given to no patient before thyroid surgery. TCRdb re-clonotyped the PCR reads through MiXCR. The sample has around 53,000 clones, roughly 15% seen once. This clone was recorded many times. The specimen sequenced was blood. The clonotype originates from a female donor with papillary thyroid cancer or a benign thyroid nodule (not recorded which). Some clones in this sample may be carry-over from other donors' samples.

The CDR3 reads CASSLGLQGAGYGYTF. The DNA for the CDR3 is TGTGCCAGCAGCTTAGGCCTCCAGGGGGCTGGGTATGGCTACACCTTC. The V and J genes are TRBV13 and TRBJ1-2, with 8 bases lining up with TRBD1. The V and J ends lost 0 bases and 5 bases, in that order; junction bases with no gene match: 8. This CDR3 comprises 16 residues. The germline gives CDR1 PRHDT, CDR2 FYEKMQ (reference sequence).